The clone carrying this T cell receptor (beta chain) was seen many times. Antigen unknown. The CDR3 loop spans 12 amino acids. Germline V lookup: CDR1 SGHTA, CDR2 FQGNSA. V dropped 1 base and J dropped 7 bases, with 5 bases sitting between them. These data belong to a study of post-analysis software for immune sequencing data. About the study: Several disease courses (relapsing-remitting, secondary progressive and progressive-relapsing) of multiple sclerosis were included.

Researchers reported that TCR beta cDNA libraries carried unique molecular identifiers. TCRdb re-called the PCR reads through MiXCR, storing one row per CDR3 protein. The sample contains some 700,000 distinct CDR3 sequences, approximately 60% of which appear only once. Overall study results and limits: About five TRBV segments were more frequent in patients than controls; TRBV5-6, TRBV5-1 and TRBV20-1 belonged to this group.

Sample: blood. This receptor was taken from a girl under 10 years old with multiple sclerosis. The chain is built from TRBV7-2 and TRBJ2-1; D gene ambiguous. CDR3 protein: CASSLGRNEQFF. CDR3 in DNA: TGTGCCAGCAGCTTAGGGCGGAATGAGCAGTTCTTC.